A single sample gave rise to the 21 T cell receptor beta chains below, sequenced in a study of siplizumab effects on memory and regulatory T cells. The protocol was immunoSEQ multiplex PCR, while the TCRdb copy is restricted to in-frame clones and leaves out a portion. The table lists around 87,000 clones, approximately 90% of them singletons. Sequenced input: CD4+ T cells sorted from blood. These receptors all stem from a human donor in good health.

V and J are TRBV5-1 and TRBJ1-2, with a weak D call TRBD1 (6 bases). This CDR3 spans 15 amino acids. Germline lookup yields CDR1 SGHRS and CDR2 YFSETQ. Deletions cut 0 bases from V and 0 bases from J, with 9 bases between. The CDR3 sequence is CASSLGDTSNYGYTF. The CDR3 bases are TGCGCCAGCAGCTTGGGGGACACCTCTAACTATGGCTACACCTTC.

The V gene is TRBV4-1, the J gene TRBJ2-1, with 10 nucleotides matching TRBD2. Losses at the gene ends were 2 bases for V and 9 bases for J; bases not matched to a gene: 7. The CDR3 covers 15 residues. The germline V gene encodes CDR1 MGHRA and CDR2 YSYEKL. The CDR3 protein is CASSQPLAGIVEQFF. The CDR3 coding sequence is TGCGCCAGCAGCCAACCACTAGCGGGAATCGTTGAGCAGTTCTTC.

V is TRBV7-9 and J is TRBJ2-5, with a weak D call TRBD2 (5 bases). Germline CDR1 SEHNR, CDR2 FQNEAQ (reference sequence). This CDR3 is built from 12 residues. Trimming removed 5 bases from V and 5 bases from J, with 9 bases in between. The CDR3 nucleotides read TGTGCCAGCAGCCGAGGGAAGGAGACCCAGTACTTC. Protein sequence: CASSRGKETQYF.

The rearrangement links TRBV18 to TRBJ2-4; TRBD2 agrees at 7 bases. Per germline, CDR1 KGHSH and CDR2 LQKENI. V was clipped by 2 bases and J by 3 bases; unmatched bases: 16. This CDR3 is built from 19 residues. The CDR3 DNA follows: TGTGCCAGCTCACCAATCTTTGCTAGCGGACCTGGGGTCAAAAACATTCAGTACTTC. This codes for CASSPIFASGPGVKNIQYF.

DNA of the CDR3: TGTGCCATCAGTGATGAATCCAGGGGTGGCGGGGAGCTGTTTTTT. It specifies CAISDESRGGGELFF. The rearrangement links TRBV10-3 to TRBJ2-2, with D perhaps matching TRBD1 (6 bases). CDR1 and CDR2 from the germline V gene are ENHRY and SYGVKD. The CDR3 runs 15 residues. The V and J ends lost 3 bases and 7 bases respectively, with 15 bases between them.

This rearrangement joins TRBV6-1 to TRBJ2-7, with 14 nucleotides matching TRBD2. Germline CDR1 reads MNHNS; CDR2 reads SASEGT. The CDR3 contains 14 residues. The trim removed 6 bases at V and 9 bases at J, leaving 7 bases unmatched. CDR3 loop: CASRPSGTSGRQYF. The CDR3, as DNA: TGTGCCAGCAGACCCTCCGGGACTAGCGGGAGGCAGTACTTC.

The chain couples TRBV19 to TRBJ2-7; 8 bases are a match to TRBD1. The CDR3 is 14 residues long. The trim removed 4 bases at V and 4 bases at J, leaving 6 bases unmatched. The germline V gene has CDR1 LNHDA and CDR2 SQIVND (reference sequence). The CDR3 is CASSTSGGGYEQYF. The DNA for the CDR3 is TGTGCCAGTAGTACCTCAGGGGGCGGATACGAGCAGTACTTC.

The rearrangement joins TRBV10-3 to TRBJ2-3; perhaps TRBD2 as D (6 bases). Deletions cut 8 bases from V and 5 bases from J, with 11 bases between. Germline CDR1 reads ENHRY; CDR2 reads SYGVKD. The CDR3 runs to 12 residues. CDR3 nucleotide sequence: TGTGCCATCGCGACTAGAAGAGATACGCAGTATTTT. It is translated as CAIATRRDTQYF.

The sample holds a few counts of this clone. The chain carries TRBV21-1 and TRBJ2-1; the table's D gene call, TRBD1, was not cross checked with the DNA. TRBV21-1 is listed as a pseudogene. The CDR3 is made up of 14 amino acids. The CDR3 here is CASGSLTGGNEQFF. In DNA form, the CDR3 reads TGTGCCAGCGGCTCCTTGACAGGGGGCAATGAGCAGTTCTTC.

The DNA for the CDR3 is TGCGCCAGCAGCCAACTCACAGGGCGGACTGAAGCTTTCTTT. Residues: CASSQLTGRTEAFF. This chain joins TRBV5-1 and TRBJ1-1; D may be TRBD1 (6 bases). Germline V gives CDR1 SGHRS, CDR2 YFSETQ. CDR3 length: 14 amino acids. The V and J ends lost 4 bases and 5 bases respectively, with 15 bases between them.

The CDR3, as DNA: TGTGCCAGCAGGGGTCTCCCCGCTGAAGCTTTCTTT. Amino acids: CASRGLPAEAFF. V usage is TRBV6-5 and J usage is TRBJ1-1; D is unclear. Trimming shortened V by 6 bases and J by 6 bases, and 11 bases separated the two germline ends. The CDR3 runs to 12 residues. Germline CDR1 is MNHEY and CDR2 is SVGAGI.

The chain employs TRBV6-5 and TRBJ2-2; D may match TRBD1 or TRBD2 (5 bases each). V lost 0 bases to trimming and J lost 4 bases, with 6 bases between them. CDR1 is MNHEY, CDR2 SVGAGI, per germline. CDR3 size: 14 residues. The chain's CDR3 is CASSYSRGTGELFF. DNA of the CDR3: TGTGCCAGCAGTTACTCGAGGGGCACCGGGGAGCTGTTTTTT.

This rearrangement joins TRBV4-3 to TRBJ1-1; a weak D match, TRBD1 (5 bases). Trimming removed 1 base at V and 7 bases at J, with 7 bases between. Looked up from germline, CDR1 is LGHNA and CDR2 is YSLEER. The CDR3 is made up of 12 amino acids. The chain's CDR3 is CASSQADSEAFF. CDR3 DNA sequence: TGCGCCAGCAGCCAAGCCGACAGTGAAGCTTTCTTT.

This sequence joins TRBV7-9 and TRBJ1-1; TRBD1 matches 7 bases. The V segment lost 0 bases and the J segment 5 bases; nucleotides outside the gene matches: 6. This CDR3 comprises 15 residues. Germline V lookup: CDR1 SEHNR, CDR2 FQNEAQ (reference sequence). CDR3 residues: CASSLAVGGATEAFF. The CDR3 nucleotides are TGTGCCAGCAGCTTAGCCGTAGGGGGCGCGACTGAAGCTTTCTTT.

The J gene is TRBJ2-3, the V gene TRBV7-3; D unresolved. Germline V lookup: CDR1 SGHTA, CDR2 FQGTGA. V was pared by 9 bases and J by 10 bases, with 11 bases between. CDR3 length: 10 amino acids. The CDR3 protein is CARGYTAQYF. The CDR3 DNA reads as TGTGCCAGAGGTTACACGGCGCAGTATTTT.

The count of this clone is one. This chain connects TRBV7-8 to TRBJ1-2; D is perhaps TRBD1 (6 bases). The CDR3 totals 15 residues. V was trimmed by 2 bases and J by 0 bases, leaving 10 bases between them. The V gene's germline CDR1 is SGHVS and CDR2 FQNEAQ. The CDR3 bases are TGTGCCAGCAGCTTATACGGGGGCCCTAACTATGGCTACACCTTC. This translates into CASSLYGGPNYGYTF.

This sequence joins TRBV6-6 and TRBJ2-7; D unclear. The CDR3 runs to 15 residues. V lost 2 bases and J 0 bases, leaving 11 bases between the germline ends. Germline CDR1 is MNHNY and CDR2 is SVGAGI (reference sequence). The CDR3 DNA reads TGTGCCAGCAGTTACGGGCAGAGAAGCTCCTACGAGCAGTACTTC. Translation gives CASSYGQRSSYEQYF.

V is TRBV10-3 and J is TRBJ1-5, with 7 bases identical to TRBD1. With 2 bases clipped from V and 0 bases from J, the junction kept 7 bases outside the gene matches. The CDR3 contains 17 residues. Germline assignment: CDR1 ENHRY and CDR2 SYGVKD. DNA for the CDR3: TGTGCCATCAGTGAGGGCGACAGGGACCCTAGCAATCAGCCCCAGCATTTT. Its translation is CAISEGDRDPSNQPQHF.

A note on this clone: An end of the junction does not agree with germline; a read error may underlie this. The chain is built from TRBV7-9 and TRBJ2-1; no firm D call. Germline V CDR1 and CDR2: SEHNR, FQNEAQ (reference sequence). CDR3 size: 11 residues. CDR3 nucleotide sequence: TGTGCCAGCAGCAACTACAGTGAGCAGTTCTTC. Amino acids: CASSNYSEQFF.

This clone was seen at least ten times. The chain joins TRBV27 to TRBJ1-3, with 7 bases matching TRBD1. The J segment lost 0 bases and the V segment lost 8 bases, leaving 10 bases of the junction unmatched. Germline V lookup: CDR1 MNHEY, CDR2 SMNVEV (reference sequence). This CDR3 region has 16 residues. CDR3: CASRQAGQLSGNTIYF. DNA of the CDR3: TGTGCCAGCCGACAAGCGGGACAGCTCTCTGGAAACACCATATATTTT.

The V and J genes are TRBV27 and TRBJ1-2; TRBD1 agrees at 11 bases. V lost 5 bases and J lost 7; bases outside the gene matches: 6. CDR3 size: 14 residues. Per the germline V gene, CDR1 is MNHEY and CDR2 is SMNVEV (reference sequence). The CDR3 loop reads CASSPGQGGAGYTF. The CDR3 region has the DNA TGTGCCAGCAGTCCGGGACAGGGGGGGGCTGGCTACACCTTC.